The next 10 T cell receptor beta chains were all read from a single sample in a study of PD-L1 blockade in urothelial cancer. Using immunoSEQ multiplex PCR, the repertoire was profiled, and TCRdb retains in-frame clones only, with some absent. The data show 24,000 or so clones, around 82% seen once. Time point defined: peripheral blood 6 weeks after treatment start. The sample here was PBMCs, taken around atezolizumab (anti-PD-L1) treatment. These receptors were taken from a man in his 70s with urothelial cancer.

This chain connects TRBV5-4 to TRBJ1-1, with D tentatively TRBD1 (6 bases). The CDR3 runs to 16 residues. Deletions cut 0 bases from V and 2 bases from J, with 14 bases between. CDR1 is SGHNT, CDR2 YYREEE, per germline (reference sequence). The CDR3 here is CASSLGAGQYNTEAFF. The CDR3, as DNA: TGTGCCAGCAGCTTGGGGGCAGGACAGTATAACACTGAAGCTTTCTTT. The variable domain in full, completed from reference TRBV5-4 and TRBJ1-1, reads ETGVTQSPTHLIKTRGQQVTLRCSSQSGHNTVSWYQQALGQGPQFIFQYYREEENGRGNFPPRFSGLQFPNYSSELNVNALELDDSALYLCASSLGAGQYNTEAFFGQGTRLTVV.

The CDR3 coding sequence is TGCGCCAGCAGTCAGACTAGCGGGAGTCTGTACGAGCAGTACTTC. Its protein product is CASSQTSGSLYEQYF. The chain employs TRBV5-1 and TRBJ2-7; TRBD2 matches 12 bases. There are 15 residues in the CDR3. V was pared by 5 bases and J by 4 bases, with 7 bases of the junction left unmatched. Germline V gene lookup returns CDR1 SGHRS and CDR2 YFSETQ.

The genes are TRBV7-2 and TRBJ2-3, with D possibly being TRBD1 (6 bases). Germline V gene sequence: CDR1 SGHTA, CDR2 FQGNSA. The CDR3 contains 14 residues. V lost 6 bases and J 2 bases, leaving 12 bases between the germline ends. The CDR3 loop reads CASSSGTTTDTQYF. The CDR3 region has the DNA TGTGCCAGCAGTTCCGGGACAACCACAGATACGCAGTATTTT.

The chain recombines TRBV5-6 with TRBJ2-7; 14 bases fit TRBD2. J was trimmed by 5 bases and V by 1 base; bases with no gene match: 5. Germline V gene data show CDR1 as SGHDT and CDR2 as YYEEEE. The CDR3 is 16 residues long. CDR3 loop: CASSLTGLAGAHEQYF. CDR3 nucleotide sequence: TGTGCCAGCAGCTTGACGGGACTAGCGGGAGCCCACGAGCAGTACTTC.

V is TRBV11-3 and J is TRBJ2-7; D is undetermined. This CDR3 contains 13 residues. Trimming removed 7 bases at V and 0 bases at J, with 10 bases between. Germline assignment: CDR1 SGHNT and CDR2 YENEEA. CDR3: CASNGELSYEQYF. The CDR3 DNA sequence: TGTGCCAGCAACGGTGAACTCTCCTACGAGCAGTACTTC.

The chain uses TRBV5-1 and TRBJ2-3; 7 nucleotides match TRBD1. The trim removed 0 bases at V and 0 bases at J, leaving 19 bases unmatched. Germline V gives CDR1 SGHRS, CDR2 YFSETQ. This CDR3 has 21 amino acids. The CDR3 DNA reads as TGCGCCAGCAGCTTGGTATGGGGAAATTTAAGGACAGGTACTAGCACAGATACGCAGTATTTT. Translated: CASSLVWGNLRTGTSTDTQYF.

The chain has TRBV28 and TRBJ2-3, with no clear D. Looked up from germline, CDR1 is MDHEN and CDR2 is SYDVKM. The CDR3 sequence is 14 residues long. V gave up 3 bases and J gave up 0 bases, with 7 bases separating them. CDR3 nucleotides: TGTGCCAGCAGTTTTCAGATTAGCACAGATACGCAGTATTTT. Translated: CASSFQISTDTQYF.

The chain couples TRBV19 to TRBJ1-2; D is undetermined. Looked up from germline, CDR1 is LNHDA and CDR2 is SQIVND (reference sequence). V lost 8 bases, J lost 7 bases, and 5 bases lay in between. This CDR3 is built from 9 residues. CDR3 loop: CASFGGYTF. The DNA for the CDR3 is TGTGCCAGTTTCGGTGGCTACACCTTC.

This sequence joins TRBV7-2 and TRBJ1-4, with D perhaps TRBD1 (6 bases). The CDR3 is made up of 13 amino acids. Germline V gene lookup returns CDR1 SGHTA and CDR2 FQGNSA. The V and J ends lost 8 bases and 5 bases respectively, with 12 bases between them. The CDR3 region has the DNA TGTGCCAGCCGACAGGATTGGAATGAAAAACTGTTTTTT. This gives the protein CASRQDWNEKLFF.

By sample share, this clone is medium-sized. The chain has TRBV28 and TRBJ1-5; 9 bases are a match to TRBD1. CDR1 and CDR2 (germline): MDHEN, SYDVKM. The CDR3 spans 15 residues. The V and J ends lost 6 bases and 6 bases, in that order; junction bases with no gene match: 9. The DNA of the CDR3 is TGTGCCAGCAGGGGGGACAGGGACGTTAGTCAGCCCCAGCATTTT. This sequence encodes CASRGDRDVSQPQHF. Supplemented by reference TRBV28 and TRBJ1-5, the full variable domain reads DVKVTQSSRYLVKRTGEKVFLECVQDMDHENMFWYRQDPGLGLRLIYFSYDVKMKEKGDIPEGYSVSREKKERFSLILESASTNQTSMYLCASRGDRDVSQPQHFGDGTRLSIL.